This T cell receptor beta chain was profiled in a study of blood T cell repertoires in COVID-19. Study in general: PBMCs, B-cell-depleted T cells, or T cells were the source of the cDNA or gDNA that made up the material.

Clones were read by immunoSEQ multiplex PCR, and TCRdb kept only the in-frame ones, dropping some. The sample lists 250,000 to 300,000 clones; 86% were seen once. In assigning cohorts, the study relied on participant-reported clinical history. The receptor was derived from a man aged 18 to 29 who had recovered from COVID-19. The sequencing sample was made of PBMCs or T cells enriched from blood (not recorded which).

The CDR3 reads CASSYRRGRTEAFF. The CDR3 nucleotides are TGTGCCAGCAGTTACCGGAGGGGCCGCACTGAAGCTTTCTTT. The V and J genes are TRBV6-5 and TRBJ1-1, with D possibly matching TRBD1 (5 bases). Germline CDR1 reads MNHEY; CDR2 reads SVGAGI. There are 14 residues in the CDR3. The V gene lost 2 bases and the J gene lost 4 bases, with 11 bases spanning the gap.